The rows below give T cell receptor beta chains drawn from one sample of a study of blood T cell repertoires in COVID-19. The method was immunoSEQ multiplex PCR; TCRdb's version includes in-frame clones alone and lacks a portion of them. The data hold about 400,000 clones, with 88% observed a single time. Input material: PBMCs or T cells enriched from blood (not recorded which). These receptors originate from a woman aged 35 to 49 with acute COVID-19. CDR3s include the opening cysteine and the closing phenylalanine or tryptophan. Each record gives: J gene, D gene, V gene, clone size, CDR3 DNA, CDR3 protein. D genes are given only for firm matches. Expanded clones are given a class, and other clones once, few, many or no size at all.

>TRBJ2-3|TRBD1|TRBV2|.
TGTGCCAGCAGTGATGGGCAGGGGGAAACAGATACGCAGTATTTT
CASSDGQGETDTQYF
>TRBJ2-3|TRBD2|TRBV10-2|.
TGCGCCAGCAGGGGTGGACTAGCGGGGGGCGGAGATACGCAGTATTTT
CASRGGLAGGGDTQYF
>TRBJ1-5|.|TRBV5-4|.
TGTGCCAGCAGCTTGGCCGGTAGTAATCAGCCCCAGCATTTT
CASSLAGSNQPQHF
>TRBJ2-3|TRBD2|TRBV27|.
TGTGCCAGCAGTTTATCCACGCGGGGGAATCAGTATTTT
CASSLSTRGNQYF
>TRBJ2-7|TRBD2|TRBV2|.
TGTGCCAGCAGTGAAGCGCTGGGCGGGGGTCCCTACGAGCAGTACTTC
CASSEALGGGPYEQYF
>TRBJ1-2|.|TRBV6-1|.
TGTGCCAGCAGTGAAGCAGGAGCAACTAACTATGGCTACACCTTC
CASSEAGATNYGYTF
>TRBJ1-5|.|TRBV27|once
TGTGCCAGCAAAAGACTCGGACAGCCCCAGCATTTT
CASKRLGQPQHF
>TRBJ1-1|TRBD1|TRBV19|.
TGTGCCAGTAGTATGGGACAGGGGGCCGGGTTGTTGGCTGCTTTCTTT
CASSMGQGAGLLAAFF
>TRBJ1-2|.|TRBV27|.
TGTGCCAGCAGTTTACGGGGAAACTATGGCTACACCTTC
CASSLRGNYGYTF
>TRBJ1-5|.|TRBV7-2|.
TGTGCCAGCAGCTACAGCCAAACCAATCAGCCCCAGCATTTT
CASSYSQTNQPQHF
>TRBJ1-4|TRBD1|TRBV4-1|.
TGCGCCAGCAAACGACAGGGTCTATATGAAAAACTGTTTTTT
CASKRQGLYEKLFF
>TRBJ2-5|.|TRBV30|few
TGTGCCTGGAGAAGATCGGGACATTCAGAGACCCAGTACTTC
CAWRRSGHSETQYF
>TRBJ1-5|.|TRBV24-1|few
TGTGCCACCAGTGATTCGAGGGGGTATCAGCCCCAGCATTTT
CATSDSRGYQPQHF
>TRBJ2-3|.|TRBV15|.
TGTGCCACCAGCAGAGACAGGGGGGCTACTAGCACAGATACGCAGTATTTT
CATSRDRGATSTDTQYF
>TRBJ1-3|.|TRBV5-1|.
TGCGCCAGCAGCTTGGCCCCGAGGGGGTCCGGAAACACCATATATTTT
CASSLAPRGSGNTIYF
>TRBJ1-1|TRBD1|TRBV19|few
TGTGCCAGTAGTATAACCAAATCCGGGACAGGGGGTCCTGAAGCTTTCTTT
CASSITKSGTGGPEAFF
>TRBJ1-5|.|TRBV5-8|.
TGTGCCAGCATAAAAATCGGACAGCCCAATCAGCCCCAGCATTTT
CASIKIGQPNQPQHF
>TRBJ2-3|TRBD1|TRBV29-1|.
TGCAGCGTTGAAGATGCCCAGACAGGGGGCGCAGATACGCAGTATTTT
CSVEDAQTGGADTQYF
>TRBJ1-4|.|TRBV6-1|.
TGTGCCAGCAGTGAAATGAGTGCAACTAATGAAAAACTGTTTTTT
CASSEMSATNEKLFF
>TRBJ2-7|.|TRBV27|.
TGTGCCAGCAGTTCCCGATTTGGGCAGAACTACGAGCAGTACTTC
CASSSRFGQNYEQYF
>TRBJ1-2|.|TRBV5-1|few
TGCGCCAGCAGCGTGGGGAGCAGGGCGGCTAGCTATGGCTACACCTTC
CASSVGSRAASYGYTF
>TRBJ2-5|TRBD1|TRBV19|.
TGTGCCAGTAGTACCCGACAGGGGGCCAGAGAGACCCAGTACTTC
CASSTRQGARETQYF
>TRBJ1-2|.|TRBV19|.
TGTGCCAGTACAAAGATCCGGGCGGAGGCTAACTATGGCTACACCTTC
CASTKIRAEANYGYTF
>TRBJ2-3|TRBD2|TRBV5-1|.
TGCGCCAGCAGCTTGGAATTAGCGGGGGGGACAGATACGCAGTATTTT
CASSLELAGGTDTQYF
>TRBJ2-3|.|TRBV28|.
TGTGCCAGCAGTTTATCGGGGGGCTTCGCAGATACGCAGTATTTT
CASSLSGGFADTQYF
>TRBJ2-2|.|TRBV24-1|.
TGTGCCACCTCGACTACGTACAGGGACACCGGGGAGCTGTTTTTT
CATSTTYRDTGELFF
>TRBJ1-1|.|TRBV5-1|.
TGCGCCAGCAACTTTAGGGGCGACACTGAAGCTTTCTTT
CASNFRGDTEAFF
>TRBJ1-5|.|TRBV19|.
TGTGCCAGTAGTATAGATGGCGGGGCAGGTCAGCCCCAGCATTTT
CASSIDGGAGQPQHF
>TRBJ2-7|TRBD2|TRBV10-2|.
TGCGCCAGCAGTGAAACGCCTAGCGGATCCTACGAGCAGTACTTC
CASSETPSGSYEQYF
>TRBJ1-4|TRBD1|TRBV5-1|.
TGCGCCAGCGGCCTGACGGGACAGCCCAATGAAAAACTGTTTTTT
CASGLTGQPNEKLFF
>TRBJ2-1|TRBD1|TRBV9|.
TGTGCCAGCAGCGTACAGGGGGCGAATGAGCAGTTCTTC
CASSVQGANEQFF
>TRBJ1-3|TRBD1|TRBV10-3|.
TGTGCCATCAGTGAGCGCCATCAGGGGGCTGGAAACACCATATATTTT
CAISERHQGAGNTIYF
>TRBJ1-6|.|TRBV7-9|few
TGTGCCAGCAGCTACAGAAATTCCTCACCCCTCCACTTT
CASSYRNSSPLHF
>TRBJ1-3|.|TRBV12-5|.
TGTGCTAGTGGTCAACAAACTGGAAACACCATATATTTT
CASGQQTGNTIYF
>TRBJ1-1|.|TRBV6-5|once
TGTGCCAGCGCGGACAAGATGAACACTGAAGCTTTCTTT
CASADKMNTEAFF
>TRBJ1-1|.|TRBV5-6|.
TGTGCCAGCAGCTCTCTCGGGGTCGGGGAAACTGAAGCTTTCTTT
CASSSLGVGETEAFF
>TRBJ1-1|.|TRBV12-5|.
TGTGCTAGTGGTTTCTGGGGCAACACTGAAGCTTTCTTT
CASGFWGNTEAFF
>TRBJ1-1|.|TRBV5-6|once
TGTGCCAGCAGCTTGCCAGGGGATACTGAAGCTTTCTTT
CASSLPGDTEAFF
>TRBJ2-3|TRBD1|TRBV7-8|.
TGTGCCAGCAGCTTAGAGACAGGGGGAGGCACAGATACGCAGTATTTT
CASSLETGGGTDTQYF
>TRBJ1-5|TRBD1|TRBV4-1|.
TGCGCCAGCAGCGCCCTGGGACAGGGAAGGGATCAGCCCCAGCATTTT
CASSALGQGRDQPQHF
>TRBJ1-1|TRBD1|TRBV2|.
TGTGCCAGCAGTGTAACCGGGACAGCTGGGGGTGAAGCTTTCTTT
CASSVTGTAGGEAFF
>TRBJ2-2|TRBD1|TRBV11-3|few
TGTGCCAGCAGCCAAGGACAGGGGTTCACCGGGGAGCTGTTTTTT
CASSQGQGFTGELFF
>TRBJ1-2|.|TRBV4-2|.
TGTGCCAGCAGGTTACAGGGAAGTGACTATGGCTACACCTTC
CASRLQGSDYGYTF
>TRBJ1-2|TRBD1|TRBV5-1|.
TGCGCCAGCAGCTTGGTACAGGGGAGTGAGGGCTACACCTTC
CASSLVQGSEGYTF
>TRBJ1-5|.|TRBV30|.
TGTGCCTGGAGTGTAGGGGTCCTGAGCAATCAGCCCCAGCATTTT
CAWSVGVLSNQPQHF
>TRBJ2-1|.|TRBV5-3|.
TGTGCCAGAAGCTTGGAGGGGCGGTGGGGGCAGTTCTTC
CARSLEGRWGQFF
>TRBJ2-7|TRBD1|TRBV12-3/TRBV12-4|.
TGTGCCAGCAGGTTAGGGACAGGAGCCGAGCAGTACTTC
CASRLGTGAEQYF
>TRBJ1-5|TRBD1|TRBV27|.
TGTGCCAGCAGAGTCGGACAGGGAGCTCAGCCCCAGCATTTT
CASRVGQGAQPQHF
>TRBJ1-5|.|TRBV19|.
TGTGCCAGTAGTAACCGACAGGTCGGGCGGCCCCAGCATTTT
CASSNRQVGRPQHF
>TRBJ2-7|TRBD2|TRBV9|.
TGTGCCAGCAGCCCCAGCGGGGGGTTCTACGAGCAGTACTTC
CASSPSGGFYEQYF
>TRBJ2-7|.|TRBV6-6|.
TGTGCCAGCACCCGAAAGACTCAGACCTACGAGCAGTACTTC
CASTRKTQTYEQYF
>TRBJ1-2|.|TRBV7-9|.
TGTGCCAGCAGCTTAGAAGGCCGAGGCAGGAGGTACACCTTC
CASSLEGRGRRYTF
>TRBJ2-3|.|TRBV18|.
TGTGCCAGCTCACTCGAGGATACGCAGTATTTT
CASSLEDTQYF
>TRBJ2-5|.|TRBV5-8|.
TGTGCCAGCAGTCTAGCCCTCCAAGAGACCCAGTACTTC
CASSLALQETQYF
>TRBJ1-4|.|TRBV20-1|.
TGCAGTGCTAGTCAAAACCGCGGGGAAAAACTGTTTTTT
CSASQNRGEKLFF
>TRBJ2-1|TRBD2|TRBV19|.
TGTGCCAGTAAAGTTCTAGCGGGGAACAATGAGCAGTTCTTC
CASKVLAGNNEQFF
>TRBJ1-6|.|TRBV6-4|.
TGTGCCAGCAGTGTAGGAGGGTCCGGTTCACCCCTCCACTTT
CASSVGGSGSPLHF
>TRBJ1-5|TRBD1|TRBV7-6|.
TGTGCCAGCAGCAAAGGACAGGACAATCAGCCCCAGCATTTT
CASSKGQDNQPQHF